This T cell receptor beta chain stems from a study of blood T cell repertoires in COVID-19. Study information: Sources were T cells, B-cell-depleted T cells, or PBMCs; the material itself was cDNA or gDNA.

Original data processing: Reference gene primer amplification yielded estimated nucleated cell counts. Profiled with immunoSEQ multiplex PCR; TCRdb holds only in-frame clones, not every one. V and J calls plus clone size are reproduced from that table; the DNA served to infer D and trimming. The table has more than 65,000 clones, 80% to 90% seen once. Germline lookup yields CDR1 MNHNY and CDR2 SVGAGI (reference sequence). The CDR3 extends over 15 amino acids. V lost 2 bases and J lost 2; bases outside the gene matches: 2. The sequenced sample consisted of peripheral blood. The chain joins TRBV6-6 to TRBJ2-1, with 8 bases matching TRBD2. This receptor was obtained from a man aged 50 to 59 with acute or convalescent COVID-19. CDR3 DNA sequence: TGTGCCAGCAGTTACGTCGGGGGGGCCTACAATGAGCAGTTCTTC. Translated: CASSYVGGAYNEQFF.